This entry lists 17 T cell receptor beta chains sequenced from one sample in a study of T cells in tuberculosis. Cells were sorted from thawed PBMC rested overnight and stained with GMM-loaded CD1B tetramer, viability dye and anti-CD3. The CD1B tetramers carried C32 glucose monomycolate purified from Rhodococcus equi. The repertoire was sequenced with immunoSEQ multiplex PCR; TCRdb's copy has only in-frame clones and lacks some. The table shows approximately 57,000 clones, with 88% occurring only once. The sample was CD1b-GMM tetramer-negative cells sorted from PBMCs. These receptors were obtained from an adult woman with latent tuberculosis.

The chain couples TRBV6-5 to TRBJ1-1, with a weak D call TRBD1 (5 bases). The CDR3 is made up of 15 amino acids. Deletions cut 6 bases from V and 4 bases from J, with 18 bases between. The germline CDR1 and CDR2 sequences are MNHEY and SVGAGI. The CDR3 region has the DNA TGTGCCAGCAGCCGCCCTGCAGGGCTTTTCACTGAAGCTTTCTTT. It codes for CASSRPAGLFTEAFF.

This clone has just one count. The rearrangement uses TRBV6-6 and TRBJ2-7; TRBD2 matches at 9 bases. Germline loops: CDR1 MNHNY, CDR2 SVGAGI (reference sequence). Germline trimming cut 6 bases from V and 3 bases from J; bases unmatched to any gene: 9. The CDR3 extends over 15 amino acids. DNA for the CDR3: TGTGCCAGCAGCGATTCTAGCGGGAACCTCTACGAGCAGTACTTC. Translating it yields CASSDSSGNLYEQYF.

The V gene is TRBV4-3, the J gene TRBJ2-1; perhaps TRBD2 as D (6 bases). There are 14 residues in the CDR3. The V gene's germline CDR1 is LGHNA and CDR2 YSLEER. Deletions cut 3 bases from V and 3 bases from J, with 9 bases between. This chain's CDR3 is CASSHRRDYNEQFF. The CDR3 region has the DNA TGCGCCAGCAGCCACAGGCGGGACTACAATGAGCAGTTCTTC.

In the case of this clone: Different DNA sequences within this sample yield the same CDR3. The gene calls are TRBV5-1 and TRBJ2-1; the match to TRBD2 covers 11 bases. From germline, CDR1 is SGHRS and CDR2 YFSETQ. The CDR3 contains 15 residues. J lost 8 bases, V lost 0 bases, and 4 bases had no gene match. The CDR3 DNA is TGCGCCAGCAGCTTGGGACTAGCGGGGACGGATGAGCAGTTCTTC. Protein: CASSLGLAGTDEQFF.

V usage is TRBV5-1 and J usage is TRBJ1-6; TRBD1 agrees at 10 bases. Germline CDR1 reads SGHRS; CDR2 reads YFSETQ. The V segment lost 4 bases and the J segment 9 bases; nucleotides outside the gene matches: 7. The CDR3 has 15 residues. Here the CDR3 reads CASSVGQGFSSPLHF. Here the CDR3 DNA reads TGCGCCAGCAGCGTGGGACAGGGGTTTAGTTCACCCCTCCACTTT.

CDR3 DNA: TGTGCCAGCCGAAAGGGACAGGTTGGCGAGCAGTACTTC. Its protein product is CASRKGQVGEQYF. V usage is TRBV6-5 and J usage is TRBJ2-7; 8 nucleotides line up with TRBD1. The germline V gene encodes CDR1 MNHEY and CDR2 SVGAGI. The CDR3 is made up of 13 amino acids. V shed 8 bases, J shed 6 bases, and the junction held 9 bases outside the gene matches.

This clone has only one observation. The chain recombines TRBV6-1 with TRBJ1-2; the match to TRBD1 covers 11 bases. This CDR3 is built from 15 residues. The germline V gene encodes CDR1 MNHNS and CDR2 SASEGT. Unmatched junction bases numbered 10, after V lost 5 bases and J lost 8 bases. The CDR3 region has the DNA TGTGCCAGCAGTCTTGGACAGGGGGCGAGGCGCGGCTACACCTTC. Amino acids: CASSLGQGARRGYTF.

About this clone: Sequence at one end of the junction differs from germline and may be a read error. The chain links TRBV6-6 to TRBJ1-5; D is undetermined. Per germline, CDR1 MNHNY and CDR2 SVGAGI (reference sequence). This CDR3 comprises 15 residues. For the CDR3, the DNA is TGTGCCGGCAGTTACTCCCAACTGGGCAATCAGCCCCAGCATTTT. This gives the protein CAGSYSQLGNQPQHF.

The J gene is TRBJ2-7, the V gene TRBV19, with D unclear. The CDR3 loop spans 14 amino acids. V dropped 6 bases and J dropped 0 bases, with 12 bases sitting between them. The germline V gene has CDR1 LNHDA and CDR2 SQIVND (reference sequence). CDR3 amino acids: CASRPATGSYEQYF. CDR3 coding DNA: TGTGCCAGTAGACCTGCGACGGGCTCCTACGAGCAGTACTTC. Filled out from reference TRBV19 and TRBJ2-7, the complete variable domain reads DGGITQSPKYLFRKEGQNVTLSCEQNLNHDAMYWYRQDPGQGLRLIYYSQIVNDFQKGDIAEGYSVSREKKESFPLTVTSAQKNPTAFYLCASRPATGSYEQYFGPGTRLTVT.

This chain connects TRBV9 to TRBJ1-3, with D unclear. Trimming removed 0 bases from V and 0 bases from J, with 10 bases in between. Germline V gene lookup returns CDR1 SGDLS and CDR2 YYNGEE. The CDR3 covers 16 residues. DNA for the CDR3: TGTGCCAGCAGCGTAGAACCGTCCGGCTCTGGAAACACCATATATTTT. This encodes CASSVEPSGSGNTIYF.

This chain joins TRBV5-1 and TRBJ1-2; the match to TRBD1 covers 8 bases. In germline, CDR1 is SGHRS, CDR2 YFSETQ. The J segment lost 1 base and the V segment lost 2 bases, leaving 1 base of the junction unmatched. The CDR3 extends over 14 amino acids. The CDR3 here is CASSLTGGNYGYTF. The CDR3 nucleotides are TGCGCCAGCAGCTTAACAGGGGGTAACTATGGCTACACCTTC.

As DNA, the CDR3 is TGCGCCAGCAGCTCCGGACTAGCGGGGGCCTACGAGCAGTACTTC. Translating it yields CASSSGLAGAYEQYF. The chain is built from TRBV5-1 and TRBJ2-7; 13 positions agree with TRBD2. The V gene's germline CDR1 is SGHRS and CDR2 YFSETQ. This CDR3 is 15 amino acids long. Unmatched junction bases numbered 2, after V lost 3 bases and J lost 2 bases.

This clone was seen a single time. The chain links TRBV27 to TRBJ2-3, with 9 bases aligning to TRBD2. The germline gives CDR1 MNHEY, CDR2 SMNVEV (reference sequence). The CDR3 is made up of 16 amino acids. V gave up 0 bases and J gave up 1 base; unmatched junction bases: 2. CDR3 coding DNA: TGTGCCAGCAGTTTATCCGCTAGCGGGGGCACAGATACGCAGTATTTT. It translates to CASSLSASGGTDTQYF.

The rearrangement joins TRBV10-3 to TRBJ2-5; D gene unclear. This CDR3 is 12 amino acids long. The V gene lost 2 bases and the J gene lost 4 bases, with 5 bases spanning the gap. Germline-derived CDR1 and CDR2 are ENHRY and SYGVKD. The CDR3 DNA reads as TGTGCCATCAGTGAGCTAGGAGAGACCCAGTACTTC. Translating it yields CAISELGETQYF.

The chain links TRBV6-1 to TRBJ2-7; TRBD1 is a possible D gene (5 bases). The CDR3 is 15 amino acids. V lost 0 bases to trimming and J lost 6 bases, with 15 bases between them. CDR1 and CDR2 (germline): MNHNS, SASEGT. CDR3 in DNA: TGTGCCAGCAGTGAAGCCCAATTTACAGGTTTCGAGCAGTACTTC. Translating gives CASSEAQFTGFEQYF.

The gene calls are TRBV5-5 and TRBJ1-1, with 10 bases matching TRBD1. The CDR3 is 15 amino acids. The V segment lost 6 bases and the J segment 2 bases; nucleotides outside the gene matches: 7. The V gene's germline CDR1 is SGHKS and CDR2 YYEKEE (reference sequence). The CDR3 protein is CASINRDRGNTEAFF. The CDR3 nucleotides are TGTGCCAGCATCAACCGGGACAGGGGTAACACTGAAGCTTTCTTT.

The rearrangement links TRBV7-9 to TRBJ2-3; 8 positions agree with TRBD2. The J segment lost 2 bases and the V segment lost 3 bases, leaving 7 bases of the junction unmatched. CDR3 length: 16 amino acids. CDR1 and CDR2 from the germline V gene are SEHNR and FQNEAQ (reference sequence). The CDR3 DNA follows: TGTGCCAGCAGCTTTAGTCTAGCGGGTTCCACAGATACGCAGTATTTT. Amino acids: CASSFSLAGSTDTQYF.